This entry is about one T cell receptor (beta chain). The V gene's germline CDR1 is SGHDT and CDR2 YYEEEE. Trimming cost V 2 bases and J 0 bases, with 9 bases left between them. This CDR3 contains 15 residues. This sample was included in a study of shared clonotypes between healthy human individuals. Repertoires were generated with immunoSEQ multiplex PCR, while TCRdb's copy carries only in-frame clones and drops some. The sample has 850,000 to 1,200,000 clones; more than 65% are singletons. The TCR originated in a man aged 18 to 29 in good health. The specimen sequenced was memory CD4+ T cells sorted from blood. The subset was: CD45RA-negative fraction. The V gene is TRBV5-6, the J gene TRBJ1-5, with D uncertain. CDR3 protein: CASSFSGISNQPQHF. DNA for the CDR3: TGTGCCAGCAGCTTTTCTGGGATTAGCAATCAGCCCCAGCATTTT. Combining the CDR3 with reference TRBV5-6 and TRBJ1-5 gives the whole variable domain DAGVTQSPTHLIKTRGQQVTLRCSPKSGHDTVSWYQQALGQGPQFIFQYYEEEERQRGNFPDRFSGHQFPNYSSELNVNALLLGDSALYLCASSFSGISNQPQHFGDGTRLSIL.